This passage covers 27 T cell receptor beta chains from one sample sequenced in a study of cytomegalovirus exposure and HLA in healthy donors. It was with 60 Vbeta and 13 Jbeta primers that the PCR ran. This table comes from immunoSEQ multiplex PCR, and its TCRdb copy is limited to in-frame clones, with some not included. The data hold 110,000 to 150,000 clones, with roughly 77% observed a single time. Sequencing used PBMCs. These receptors were collected from a female donor in good health and CMV-seronegative.

The V gene is TRBV28, the J gene TRBJ1-2; D call uncertain. Germline V gives CDR1 MDHEN, CDR2 SYDVKM. Trimming cost V 7 bases and J 3 bases, with 6 bases left between them. CDR3 length: 11 amino acids. The CDR3 DNA is TGTGCCAGCATGGCCGACTATGGCTACACCTTC. This gives the protein CASMADYGYTF.

The chain carries TRBV19 and TRBJ1-2, with D unresolved. With 5 bases removed from V and 4 bases from J, the gap between germline ends came to 11 bases. Germline V gene data show CDR1 as LNHDA and CDR2 as SQIVND (reference sequence). There are 13 residues in the CDR3. The CDR3 loop reads CASSAQRAYGYTF. In DNA form, the CDR3 reads TGTGCCAGTAGTGCTCAGCGGGCCTATGGCTACACCTTC.

The chain couples TRBV27 to TRBJ1-5; D unresolved. Looked up from germline, CDR1 is MNHEY and CDR2 is SMNVEV (reference sequence). The CDR3 is 16 residues long. Trimming cost V 2 bases and J 4 bases, with 15 bases left between them. CDR3 coding DNA: TGTGCCAGCAGTTTACGAGGGAGCCTGAGGAATCAGCCCCAGCATTTT. Amino acid sequence: CASSLRGSLRNQPQHF.

The chain carries TRBV4-3 and TRBJ2-6; D might be TRBD1 (5 bases). In germline, CDR1 is LGHNA, CDR2 YSLEER. V lost 0 bases and J 0 bases, leaving 9 bases between the germline ends. The CDR3 sequence is 17 residues long. CDR3 loop: CASSQDSQGSGANVLTF. The CDR3 region has the DNA TGCGCCAGCAGCCAAGATAGCCAGGGCTCTGGGGCCAACGTCCTGACTTTC.

CDR3 sequence (DNA): TGTGCCAGCAGCTTGGCCAGCGGGGCAGAGACCCAGTACTTC. Amino acids: CASSLASGAETQYF. The chain links TRBV5-4 to TRBJ2-5; TRBD2 agrees at 7 bases. V trimming: 0 bases; J trimming: 4 bases; junction bases outside the gene matches: 3. Germline CDR1 reads SGHNT; CDR2 reads YYREEE (reference sequence). The length of the CDR3 is 14 residues.

The rearrangement uses TRBV7-2 and TRBJ2-7; D uncertain. In germline, CDR1 is SGHTA, CDR2 FQGNSA. This CDR3 spans 14 amino acids. V lost 1 base, J lost 3 bases, and 10 bases lay in between. CDR3 in DNA: TGTGCCAGCAGCTTAGGTCGGTCCAACTACGAGCAGTACTTC. Translated, it gives CASSLGRSNYEQYF. Filled out from reference TRBV7-2 and TRBJ2-7, the complete variable domain reads GAGVSQSPSNKVTEKGKDVELRCDPISGHTALYWYRQSLGQGLEFLIYFQGNSAPDKSGLPSDRFSAERTGGSVSTLTIQRTQQEDSAVYLCASSLGRSNYEQYFGPGTRLTVT.

There are a few counts of this clone. The DNA of the CDR3 is TGTGCCAGCAGCGCCCGTCCCGGGAGGGACACCGGGGAGCTGTTTTTT. This sequence encodes CASSARPGRDTGELFF. The chain links TRBV11-2 to TRBJ2-2; 8 bases are a match to TRBD2. From germline, CDR1 is SGHAT and CDR2 FQNNGV. The CDR3 covers 16 residues. V lost 5 bases and J lost 3; bases outside the gene matches: 8.

This clone has ten or more counts. The chain carries TRBV7-8 and TRBJ2-1; 8 nucleotides match TRBD2. The germline V gene encodes CDR1 SGHVS and CDR2 FQNEAQ. The CDR3 extends over 15 amino acids. With V trimmed by 6 bases and J by 7 bases, 11 bases remained unmatched. The CDR3 loop reads CASRLPGGGVNEQFF. CDR3 coding DNA: TGTGCCAGCAGACTCCCGGGGGGGGGTGTAAATGAGCAGTTCTTC.

V and J are TRBV4-1 and TRBJ1-2, with 7 nucleotides matching TRBD1. The ends lost 2 bases at V and 0 bases at J; junction bases unmatched: 12. The CDR3 runs 18 residues. Germline CDR1 MGHRA, CDR2 YSYEKL. CDR3 protein: CASSQRDRGIPANYGYTF. The CDR3, as DNA: TGCGCCAGCAGCCAAAGGGACAGAGGGATTCCCGCTAACTATGGCTACACCTTC.

This sequence joins TRBV18 and TRBJ1-4, with a possible D match to TRBD1 (6 bases). The CDR3 has 17 residues. V gave up 0 bases and J gave up 13 bases, with 24 bases separating them. The germline V gene encodes CDR1 KGHSH and CDR2 LQKENI. This chain's CDR3 is CASSPPLPLRQGQLLFF. In DNA form, the CDR3 reads TGTGCCAGCTCACCACCGTTACCATTGCGTCAGGGGCAACTACTGTTTTTT.

The V call is TRBV5-1, the J call TRBJ2-1; a possible D gene is TRBD2 (6 bases). The V end lost 3 bases, the J end lost 8 bases, and 15 bases lay between the germline ends. Per the germline V gene, CDR1 is SGHRS and CDR2 is YFSETQ. The CDR3 spans 14 residues. The chain's CDR3 is CASSSEGRYDEQFF. CDR3 sequence (DNA): TGCGCCAGCAGCTCGGAGGGCCGGTATGATGAGCAGTTCTTC.

J is TRBJ2-6 and V is TRBV28, with a possible D match to TRBD2 (5 bases). CDR3 size: 15 residues. V lost 5 bases and J lost 4, with 12 bases in between. Germline-derived CDR1 and CDR2 are MDHEN and SYDVKM. CDR3 loop: CASSRGGVGANVLTF. CDR3 bases: TGTGCCAGCAGTCGGGGTGGGGTCGGGGCCAACGTCCTGACTTTC.

The CDR3 loop is CASSQDGNVFF. CDR3 bases: TGTGCCAGCAGCCAAGACGGGAACGTGTTTTTT. The V call is TRBV14, the J call TRBJ1-4; D ambiguous. V lost 0 bases and J lost 15, with 8 bases in between. The CDR3 spans 11 residues. Germline loops: CDR1 SGHDN, CDR2 FVKESK.

The chain uses TRBV28 and TRBJ1-1; D gene ambiguous. This CDR3 is 14 amino acids long. V gave up 7 bases and J gave up 0 bases, with 12 bases separating them. The germline V gene encodes CDR1 MDHEN and CDR2 SYDVKM. CDR3 in amino acids: CASNEQVLNTEAFF. In DNA, the CDR3 is TGTGCCAGCAATGAGCAGGTACTGAACACTGAAGCTTTCTTT.

V and J are TRBV28 and TRBJ1-2, with 7 bases lining up with TRBD1. Germline CDR1 reads MDHEN; CDR2 reads SYDVKM. V gave up 6 bases and J gave up 12 bases; unmatched junction bases: 7. The CDR3 totals 11 residues. CDR3 sequence: CASSNRGFNTF. The CDR3 DNA reads as TGTGCCAGCAGCAACAGGGGTTTCAACACCTTC.

To note about this clone: A much bigger clone sits one base away, suggesting this may be a read error. J is TRBJ1-5 and V is TRBV7-8; possible D gene TRBD1, 6 bases. This CDR3 spans 15 amino acids. Germline CDR1 SGHVS, CDR2 FQNEAQ. Trimming took off 2 bases at V and 3 bases at J, with 11 bases between the two ends. CDR3 protein: CASSLTGGPNQPQHF. CDR3 nucleotide sequence: TGTGCCAGCAGCTTAACCGGGGGGCCCAATCAGCCCCAGCATTTT.

V gene TRBV7-2 combines with J gene TRBJ2-2; 10 positions match TRBD1. This CDR3 is built from 15 residues. Looked up from germline, CDR1 is SGHTA and CDR2 is FQGNSA. V was pared by 10 bases and J by 2 bases, with 7 bases of the junction left unmatched. The CDR3 nucleotides are TGTGCCACCGGGACAGGGGCCTTAAACACCGGGGAGCTGTTTTTT. Protein sequence: CATGTGALNTGELFF.

The V call is TRBV29-1, the J call TRBJ1-1; TRBD1 matches at 10 bases. This CDR3 contains 14 residues. J was trimmed by 7 bases and V by 7 bases; bases with no gene match: 12. Germline V CDR1 and CDR2: SQVTM, ANQGSEA. The chain's CDR3 is CSAVDRGKLYEAFF. In DNA, the CDR3 is TGCAGCGCCGTGGACAGGGGGAAGCTCTATGAAGCTTTCTTT.

The CDR3 DNA reads TGTGCCGACCCCTTCTGGACAGGGGTTGTTGGAAACACCATATATTTT. Its translation: CADPFWTGVVGNTIYF. The chain employs TRBV10-3 and TRBJ1-3; 9 bases match TRBD1. Germline values: CDR1 ENHRY, CDR2 SYGVKD. V was pared by 11 bases and J by 3 bases, with 14 bases of the junction left unmatched. This CDR3 has 16 amino acids.

This clone was detected once. The chain employs TRBV11-3 and TRBJ2-2; 10 bases map to TRBD2. In germline, CDR1 is SGHNT, CDR2 YENEEA. The length of the CDR3 is 15 residues. The V gene end was trimmed by 6 bases and the J gene end by 3 bases; junction bases not matched to a gene: 4. The CDR3 loop reads CASRILAGDTGELFF. The CDR3 DNA reads as TGTGCCAGCAGAATCCTAGCGGGAGACACCGGGGAGCTGTTTTTT.

The chain links TRBV12-2 to TRBJ2-1; the listed D gene, TRBD1, was not tested against the DNA. TRBV12-2 is classified as a pseudogene. The CDR3 runs 17 residues. The CDR3 region is CASRLGEEGAENNEQFF. The CDR3 nucleotides read TGTGCAAGTCGCTTAGGGGAGGAGGGGGCGGAAAACAATGAGCAGTTCTTC.

V is TRBV27 and J is TRBJ2-1, with D maybe TRBD2 (7 bases). The germline gives CDR1 MNHEY, CDR2 SMNVEV (reference sequence). The CDR3 has 16 amino acids. Trimming left V 3 bases short and J 2 bases short, with 14 bases between. CDR3 nucleotides: TGTGCCAGCAGTTTCTCGAGGGGGGGAGCCTACAATGAGCAGTTCTTC. This gives the protein CASSFSRGGAYNEQFF.

Only a few counts were recorded for this clone. At one end, the junction sequence differs from germline, possibly due to a read error. The chain employs TRBV7-9 and TRBJ2-7; 8 bases map to TRBD1. The CDR3 contains 13 residues. CDR1 is SEHNR, CDR2 FQNEAQ, per germline (reference sequence). The CDR3 DNA reads TGTTCCAGCAGGCGCCAGGGGGCTCAGGAGCAGTACTTC. It codes for CSSRRQGAQEQYF.

The chain is built from TRBV6-4 and TRBJ2-7, with D perhaps TRBD2 (6 bases). The CDR3 runs 15 residues. Germline CDR1 reads MRHNA; CDR2 reads SNTAGT. Trimming stripped 3 bases from V and 3 bases from J, with 15 bases between. Here the CDR3 DNA reads TGTGCCAGCAGTGAAGGCACCGGGGGTCTCTACGAGCAGTACTTC. Residues: CASSEGTGGLYEQYF.

Notes on this clone: Germline is not matched at one junction end, which may reflect a read error. The chain uses TRBV7-7 and TRBJ1-1; 9 bases are a match to TRBD1. The CDR3 consists of 17 residues. Germline CDR1 is SSHAT and CDR2 is FNYEAQ (reference sequence). CDR3 sequence reads: CASSVPGQGKVSTEAFF. The DNA for the CDR3 is TGTGCTAGCAGCGTTCCGGGACAGGGTAAGGTGAGCACTGAAGCTTTCTTT.

The rearrangement joins TRBV4-3 to TRBJ2-5; the match to TRBD1 covers 7 bases. This CDR3 spans 16 amino acids. The V gene end was trimmed by 0 bases and the J gene end by 5 bases; junction bases not matched to a gene: 9. CDR1 LGHNA and CDR2 YSLEER come from the germline V gene. The CDR3 reads CASSQDETGIFETQYF. CDR3 coding DNA: TGCGCCAGCAGCCAAGATGAGACAGGGATTTTTGAGACCCAGTACTTC.

This chain uses TRBV5-4 with TRBJ1-2; D not resolved. Trimming left V 1 base short and J 6 bases short, with 13 bases between. The length of the CDR3 is 14 residues. Germline loops: CDR1 SGHNT, CDR2 YYREEE (reference sequence). CDR3 DNA sequence: TGTGCCAGCAGCTTGAATAGTGCGGAGCATGGCTACACCTTC. It specifies CASSLNSAEHGYTF.